A selection of T cell receptor beta chains follows, all from one sample in a study of beta chain features in type 1 diabetes. The protocol was immunoSEQ multiplex PCR, while the TCRdb copy is restricted to in-frame clones and leaves out a portion. The sample comprises approximately 40,000 clones, 50% of which are singletons, and about 0.25% rests with the top ten. Sequenced: stem cell memory CD4+ T cells from blood. These receptors all come from a woman in her 30s in good health. Both conserved end residues are part of each CDR3. D genes are given only for firm matches. Size is stated for part of the rows, as once, few or many counts, or as a class when the clone is expanded.

TRBV28,TRBJ2-3,TRBD1,NA,CASSLWAGGAGDTQYF,TGTGCCAGCAGTTTATGGGCAGGGGGCGCAGGAGATACGCAGTATTTT
TRBV27,TRBJ2-3,TRBD2,NA,CASSLAGVSGTDTQYF,TGTGCCAGCAGTTTAGCGGGAGTCTCGGGCACAGATACGCAGTATTTT
TRBV6-6,TRBJ2-5,NA,NA,CASSFQSHQETQYF,TGTGCCAGCAGCTTCCAGTCCCACCAAGAGACCCAGTACTTC
TRBV7-9,TRBJ1-2,TRBD1,NA,CASSSGTGGHGYTF,TGTGCCAGCAGCTCCGGGACAGGAGGACATGGCTACACCTTC
TRBV14,TRBJ2-2,NA,NA,CASSQDWGRITGELFF,TGTGCCAGCAGCCAAGATTGGGGGCGGATCACCGGGGAGCTGTTTTTT
TRBV11-3,TRBJ2-1,TRBD1,NA,CASSPDRGGEQFF,TGTGCCAGCAGCCCGGACAGGGGCGGCGAGCAGTTCTTC
TRBV6-1,TRBJ2-1,TRBD1,NA,CASSEALPGTGDNEQFF,TGTGCCAGCAGTGAAGCTCTACCCGGGACAGGTGACAATGAGCAGTTCTTC
TRBV15,TRBJ1-2,NA,NA,CATSRGNTGNYGYTF,TGTGCCACCAGCAGAGGAAATACAGGGAACTATGGCTACACCTTC
TRBV7-2,TRBJ2-6,NA,few,CASSPPKPGANVLTF,TGTGCCAGCAGCCCCCCTAAACCTGGGGCCAACGTCCTGACTTTC
TRBV10-3,TRBJ2-1,TRBD2,NA,CAISGGTSGSREQFF,TGTGCCATCAGTGGCGGGACTAGCGGGAGCCGCGAGCAGTTCTTC
TRBV29-1,TRBJ2-6,NA,few,CSVLLSGANVLTF,TGCAGCGTCCTACTCTCTGGGGCCAACGTCCTGACTTTC
TRBV2,TRBJ2-5,NA,NA,CAGSERRGRETQYF,TGTGCCGGCAGTGAACGCAGAGGGAGGGAGACCCAGTACTTC
TRBV7-2,TRBJ2-1,TRBD2,NA,CASSLRSGGQFF,TGTGCCAGCAGCTTAAGGTCGGGAGGGCAGTTCTTC
TRBV7-3,TRBJ2-2,TRBD2,NA,CASSPRGGYTGELFF,TGTGCCAGCAGCCCCCGGGGGGGCTACACCGGGGAGCTGTTTTTT
TRBV7-3,TRBJ2-7,NA,NA,CASSRGGADNEQYF,TGTGCCAGCAGCCGAGGGGGGGCAGATAACGAGCAGTACTTC
TRBV5-1,TRBJ2-7,TRBD1,NA,CASATGTGTYEQYF,TGCGCCAGCGCAACCGGGACAGGCACCTACGAGCAGTACTTC
TRBV5-4,TRBJ2-1,NA,NA,CASTQGGKDEQFF,TGTGCCAGCACCCAGGGCGGAAAGGATGAGCAGTTCTTC
TRBV18,TRBJ1-2,NA,NA,CASSLSEADYTF,TGTGCCAGCTCACTTTCCGAAGCCGACTACACCTTC
TRBV6-1,TRBJ2-3,NA,few,CASRGPNTDTQYF,TGTGCCAGCAGGGGGCCCAACACAGATACGCAGTATTTT
TRBV29-1,TRBJ2-3,NA,NA,CSVEGVGVTDTQYF,TGCAGCGTTGAAGGGGTAGGGGTTACAGATACGCAGTATTTT
TRBV30,TRBJ1-4,TRBD1,NA,CAWSAQGAVANEKLFF,TGTGCCTGGAGTGCTCAGGGGGCTGTGGCTAATGAAAAACTGTTTTTT
TRBV28,TRBJ2-2,NA,NA,CASSHGGVTGELFF,TGTGCCAGCAGTCATGGGGGCGTCACCGGGGAGCTGTTTTTT
TRBV15,TRBJ2-2,TRBD2,NA,CATSRDVVPAGGPSGELFF,TGTGCCACCAGCAGAGATGTGGTCCCAGCGGGAGGGCCTTCCGGGGAGCTGTTTTTT
TRBV6-1,TRBJ1-1,TRBD1,NA,CASSAQGTEAFF,TGTGCCAGCAGTGCACAGGGGACTGAAGCTTTCTTT
TRBV19,TRBJ2-1,TRBD2,NA,CASSIGLAGYNEQFF,TGTGCCAGTAGTATTGGGCTAGCGGGCTACAATGAGCAGTTCTTC
TRBV5-1,TRBJ2-2,NA,NA,CASSLGQEAGELFF,TGCGCCAGCAGCTTGGGACAGGAAGCCGGGGAGCTGTTTTTT
TRBV29-1,TRBJ2-7,NA,few,CSVVASEGNEQYF,TGCAGCGTTGTGGCTAGCGAGGGGAACGAGCAGTACTTC
TRBV28,TRBJ2-2,TRBD1,few,CASSRRDRGFTGELFF,TGTGCCAGCAGTCGCCGGGACAGGGGTTTCACCGGGGAGCTGTTTTTT